The TCR beta chain described here comes from a study of cytomegalovirus exposure and HLA in healthy donors. Broader study findings: Indistinguishable V segments, including TRBV6-2 and TRBV6-3, were excluded. Researchers reported in a later analysis that common viral pathogens appeared linked to several top clusters. The majority of TCR sequences were rare, yet some public TCRs appeared in many donors. Being productive about 90% or about 30% of the time was typical of most TCR beta V segments in an earlier analysis.

V dropped 2 bases and J dropped 4; count of bases not matched to a gene: 3. The germline V gene has CDR1 MRHNA and CDR2 SNTAGT. The CDR3 has 15 residues. This clone occurred many times. What it binds is not known. Vbeta (60) and Jbeta (13) primers were used in the PCR. Clones were sequenced by immunoSEQ multiplex PCR, and TCRdb holds only the in-frame ones, with some missing. The table shows about 140,000 clones, with 73% occurring only once. The material sequenced was PBMCs. This TCR derives from a woman aged 40 to 55 in good health and CMV-seronegative. The rearrangement joins TRBV6-4 to TRBJ2-3, with 10 bases aligning to TRBD2. This CDR3 is CASSDQRGGADTQYF. CDR3 coding DNA: TGTGCCAGCAGTGACCAGCGGGGGGGGGCAGATACGCAGTATTTT.